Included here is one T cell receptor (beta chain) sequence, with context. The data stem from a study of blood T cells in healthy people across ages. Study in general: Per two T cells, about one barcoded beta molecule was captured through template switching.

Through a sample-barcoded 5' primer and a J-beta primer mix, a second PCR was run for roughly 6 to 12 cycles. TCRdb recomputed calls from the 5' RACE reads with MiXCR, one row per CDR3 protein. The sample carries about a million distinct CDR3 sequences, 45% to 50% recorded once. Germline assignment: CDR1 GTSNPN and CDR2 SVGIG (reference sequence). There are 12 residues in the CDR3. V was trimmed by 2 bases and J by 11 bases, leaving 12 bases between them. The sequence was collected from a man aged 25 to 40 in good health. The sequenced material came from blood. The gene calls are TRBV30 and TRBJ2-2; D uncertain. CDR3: CAWSPQVNELFF. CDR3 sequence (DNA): TGTGCCTGGAGTCCCCAAGTAAACGAGCTGTTTTTT.